This T cell receptor (beta chain) was documented in a study of identical twins. Study-wide findings and caveats: Invariant MAIT and iNKT cells are populations that could partly confound zero-insertion analyses. Within beta out-of-frame sequences, the excess sharing observed between twins was weaker.

The CDR3 totals 13 residues. Trimming pared 7 bases from V and 0 bases from J, leaving 7 bases between. This clonotype occurred many times. The antigen remains unidentified. Template switching, a step in the protocol, added a universal primer site, and cDNA carried unique molecular identifiers. TCRdb itself ran the 5' RACE reads through MiXCR, one entry per CDR3 protein. The sample includes some 100,000 distinct CDR3 sequences, less than 6.5% of them seen just once. The origin of this receptor is a woman between 45 and 60 years old in good health. The chain joins TRBV12-3 or TRBV12-4 to TRBJ1-5, with D unresolved. Sample: memory T cells sorted from blood. The CDR3 bases are TGTGCCAGCACCTTGACTAGCAATCAGCCCCAGCATTTT. Its protein product is CASTLTSNQPQHF.